Following are 31 T cell receptor beta chains from one sample sequenced in a study of blood T cell repertoires in COVID-19. Data came from immunoSEQ multiplex PCR; TCRdb stores just in-frame clones and leaves some out. The data hold 120,000 to 150,000 clones, with roughly nine tenths observed a single time. Sequences were obtained from peripheral blood. The receptor set was obtained from an older woman with active COVID-19.

The chain links TRBV28 to TRBJ1-1; a weak D match, TRBD1 (5 bases). Trimming pared 6 bases from V and 4 bases from J, leaving 12 bases between. In germline, CDR1 is MDHEN, CDR2 SYDVKM. The length of the CDR3 is 13 residues. The CDR3 DNA reads as TGTGCCAGCAGAGGCCGGAGGGGCACTGAAGCTTTCTTT. It translates to CASRGRRGTEAFF.

The rearrangement joins TRBV5-6 to TRBJ2-7; 7 bases line up with TRBD1. From germline, CDR1 is SGHDT and CDR2 YYEEEE. This CDR3 is built from 16 residues. V lost 0 bases and J lost 2; bases outside the gene matches: 8. CDR3 amino acids: CASSLETGRITYEQYF. DNA for the CDR3: TGTGCCAGCAGCTTGGAGACAGGGAGAATCACCTACGAGCAGTACTTC.

The chain is built from TRBV30 and TRBJ1-5; D is perhaps TRBD1 (6 bases). Germline lookup yields CDR1 GTSNPN and CDR2 SVGIG (reference sequence). The CDR3 spans 14 residues. Trimming pared 3 bases from V and 6 bases from J, leaving 15 bases between. The CDR3 protein is CAWRANTGIQPQHF. The CDR3 region has the DNA TGTGCCTGGAGGGCAAACACAGGGATTCAGCCCCAGCATTTT.

This chain uses TRBV28 with TRBJ1-2, with 9 bases lining up with TRBD1. Trimming cost V 5 bases and J 5 bases; bases outside gene matches: 18. Germline V gene lookup returns CDR1 MDHEN and CDR2 SYDVKM. The CDR3 sequence is 18 residues long. CDR3 DNA sequence: TGTGCCAGCAGTCCTCACCGGGGGCTGACAGGGGGGCTATATGGCTACACCTTC. It yields the protein CASSPHRGLTGGLYGYTF.

The sample holds one count of this clone. The chain is built from TRBV9 and TRBJ1-1; D uncertain. The CDR3 is 14 residues long. Germline-derived CDR1 and CDR2 are SGDLS and YYNGEE. Between the trimmed V and J ends, which lost 0 bases and 4 bases, there was a span of 10 bases. CDR3 bases: TGTGCCAGCAGCGTAGGTCCCGGTTCCACTGAAGCTTTCTTT. This encodes CASSVGPGSTEAFF. Complete variable domain (other parts from reference TRBV9 and TRBJ1-1): DSGVTQTPKHLITATGQRVTLRCSPRSGDLSVYWYQQSLDQGLQFLIQYYNGEERAKGNILERFSAQQFPDLHSELNLSSLELGDSALYFCASSVGPGSTEAFFGQGTRLTVV.

The rearrangement joins TRBV2 to TRBJ2-5; perhaps TRBD2 as D (5 bases). Germline V gene sequence: CDR1 SNHLY, CDR2 FYNNEI. CDR3 size: 15 residues. Trimming removed 6 bases at V and 4 bases at J, with 18 bases between. This CDR3 is CASRPGSLPLETQYF. CDR3 coding DNA: TGTGCCAGCAGGCCGGGATCTCTGCCTCTAGAGACCCAGTACTTC.

The CDR3 coding sequence is TGTGCCAGCAGCCAAACGGGACTAGCGGCAGATACGCAGTATTTT. This translates into CASSQTGLAADTQYF. The V and J genes are TRBV5-4 and TRBJ2-3; 11 nucleotides line up with TRBD2. Per the germline V gene, CDR1 is SGHNT and CDR2 is YYREEE (reference sequence). V lost 4 bases and J lost 4; bases outside the gene matches: 5. CDR3 length equals 15 residues.

The chain employs TRBV6-2 or TRBV6-3 and TRBJ2-1; 9 bases fit TRBD2. The CDR3 extends over 18 amino acids. Germline CDR1 MNHEY, CDR2 SVGEGT. The junction had 10 bases not matched to a gene; V was cut back by 2 bases and J by 2 bases. CDR3 DNA sequence: TGTGCCAGCAGTTACCGGGGGCTAGCGGGAACTGCCTACAATGAGCAGTTCTTC. This gives the protein CASSYRGLAGTAYNEQFF.

This chain joins TRBV3-1 (or the pseudogene TRBV3-2) and TRBJ2-4, with a tentative D call TRBD1 (7 bases). Between the trimmed V and J ends, which lost 1 base and 6 bases, there was a span of 13 bases. CDR1 is LGHDT and CDR2 is YNNKEL in the germline V gene (reference sequence). This CDR3 spans 15 amino acids. CDR3 nucleotide sequence: TGTGCCAGCAGCCAAGGTTCAGGGGGACTAAACATTCAGTACTTC. Its translation is CASSQGSGGLNIQYF.

This chain links TRBV27 with TRBJ2-6; weak D call: TRBD1 (6 bases). The CDR3 contains 20 residues. CDR1 and CDR2 from the germline V gene are MNHEY and SMNVEV (reference sequence). The V end lost 2 bases, the J end lost 0 bases, and 20 bases lay between the germline ends. The chain's CDR3 is CASSLRPSAGVVSGANVLTF. The CDR3, as DNA: TGTGCCAGCAGTTTACGACCTTCGGCAGGGGTCGTCTCTGGGGCCAACGTCCTGACTTTC.

The chain carries TRBV7-8 and TRBJ2-3, with unresolved D. Germline values: CDR1 SGHVS, CDR2 FQNEAQ. The CDR3 is 14 residues long. V was clipped by 7 bases and J by 0 bases, with 11 bases between them. CDR3 residues: CASTPVTSTDTQYF. In DNA, the CDR3 is TGTGCCAGCACCCCGGTGACTAGCACAGATACGCAGTATTTT.

This chain uses TRBV7-2 with TRBJ2-3, with TRBD2 identical over 8 bases. The CDR3 is made up of 14 amino acids. The germline V gene has CDR1 SGHTA and CDR2 FQGNSA. J lost 2 bases, V lost 5 bases, and 3 bases had no gene match. The CDR3 loop reads CASSPGLATDTQYF. The CDR3 nucleotides read TGTGCCAGCAGCCCCGGACTAGCCACAGATACGCAGTATTTT.

This chain connects TRBV7-8 to TRBJ1-1; TRBD1 agrees at 8 bases. There are 18 residues in the CDR3. Germline lookup yields CDR1 SGHVS and CDR2 FQNEAQ. The V gene end was trimmed by 1 base and the J gene end by 6 bases; junction bases not matched to a gene: 16. This CDR3 is CASSLVEGWDRKVPEAFF. The DNA of the CDR3 is TGTGCCAGCAGCTTAGTAGAGGGGTGGGACAGGAAGGTCCCTGAAGCTTTCTTT.

J is TRBJ2-1 and V is TRBV7-2; 9 bases match TRBD1. This CDR3 region has 15 residues. CDR1 is SGHTA and CDR2 is FQGNSA in the germline V gene. V was clipped by 6 bases and J by 7 bases; unmatched bases: 10. DNA for the CDR3: TGTGCCAGCAGTTGGGCCGGGACAGGGAGGAATGAGCAGTTCTTC. It translates to CASSWAGTGRNEQFF. Combining the CDR3 with reference TRBV7-2 and TRBJ2-1 gives the whole variable domain GAGVSQSPSNKVTEKGKDVELRCDPISGHTALYWYRQSLGQGLEFLIYFQGNSAPDKSGLPSDRFSAERTGGSVSTLTIQRTQQEDSAVYLCASSWAGTGRNEQFFGPGTRLTVL.

The CDR3 nucleotides read TGTGCCAGCAGTTACAACGGTTTTAGGACAGGGGAACACGAGCAGTACTTC. Encoded protein: CASSYNGFRTGEHEQYF. The chain couples TRBV6-8 to TRBJ2-7; 9 bases are a match to TRBD1. CDR1 is MNHGY, CDR2 SAAAGT, per germline. With V trimmed by 2 bases and J by 5 bases, 13 bases remained unmatched. The CDR3 runs to 17 residues.

The chain joins TRBV28 to TRBJ2-5, with 8 bases fitting TRBD2. Germline CDR1 is MDHEN and CDR2 is SYDVKM. The CDR3 extends over 16 amino acids. Trimming at V came to 6 bases and at J to 1 base, leaving 10 bases not matched to a gene. The CDR3 coding sequence is TGTGCCAGCAGCAAAGGGGTCGCGGGAGGCCAAGAGACCCAGTACTTC. This gives the protein CASSKGVAGGQETQYF. Complete variable domain (other parts from reference TRBV28 and TRBJ2-5): DVKVTQSSRYLVKRTGEKVFLECVQDMDHENMFWYRQDPGLGLRLIYFSYDVKMKEKGDIPEGYSVSREKKERFSLILESASTNQTSMYLCASSKGVAGGQETQYFGPGTRLLVL.

The rearrangement links TRBV6-5 to TRBJ1-6; no firm D call. This CDR3 is 15 amino acids long. Germline V gene lookup returns CDR1 MNHEY and CDR2 SVGAGI. V shed 8 bases and J shed 6 bases, with 17 bases lying between them. The CDR3 sequence is CASGRREASNSPLHF. CDR3 nucleotides: TGTGCCAGCGGACGGCGGGAGGCGAGTAATTCACCCCTCCACTTT.

The chain carries TRBV5-6 and TRBJ2-7; perhaps TRBD1 as D (5 bases). Germline CDR1 reads SGHDT; CDR2 reads YYEEEE. V was clipped by 4 bases and J by 0 bases, with 17 bases between them. The CDR3 runs to 16 residues. The CDR3 sequence is CASSHTDTYYSYEQYF. The CDR3, as DNA: TGTGCCAGCAGCCACACGGACACCTACTACTCCTACGAGCAGTACTTC.

The V call is TRBV7-3, the J call TRBJ2-3, with 8 bases that match TRBD2. J gave up 2 bases and V 2 bases, and 9 bases lay outside the gene matches. The CDR3 runs 17 residues. Germline lookup yields CDR1 SGHTA and CDR2 FQGTGA. DNA of the CDR3: TGTGCCAGCAGCTTATTTGGTAGCGGGAAACACACAGATACGCAGTATTTT. Translation gives CASSLFGSGKHTDTQYF.

Of note for this clone: The sample has other DNA sequences that encode this CDR3 too. V gene TRBV7-2 combines with J gene TRBJ2-7, with TRBD2 matching 9 bases. CDR1 and CDR2 (germline): SGHTA, FQGNSA. The CDR3 runs to 16 residues. Trimming removed 0 bases from V and 0 bases from J; junction bases left unmatched: 3. CDR3 coding DNA: TGTGCCAGCAGCTTAGCGCTTAGCGGGAGCTCCTACGAGCAGTACTTC. Encoded protein: CASSLALSGSSYEQYF. The full variable domain, in which reference TRBV7-2 and TRBJ2-7 provide the parts outside the CDR3, is GAGVSQSPSNKVTEKGKDVELRCDPISGHTALYWYRQSLGQGLEFLIYFQGNSAPDKSGLPSDRFSAERTGGSVSTLTIQRTQQEDSAVYLCASSLALSGSSYEQYFGPGTRLTVT.

This clone was seen once. This sequence joins TRBV6-2 or TRBV6-3 and TRBJ2-5; D unresolved. With 0 bases removed from V and 7 bases from J, the gap between germline ends came to 12 bases. Germline loops: CDR1 MNHEY, CDR2 SVGEGT. This CDR3 is 14 amino acids long. The CDR3 region has the DNA TGTGCCAGCAGTTACTCCGGGTTGCAACCGACCCAGTACTTC. This encodes CASSYSGLQPTQYF.

The chain couples TRBV19 to TRBJ2-6; D is ambiguous. The CDR3 consists of 15 residues. Germline CDR1 reads LNHDA; CDR2 reads SQIVND (reference sequence). V gave up 6 bases and J gave up 0 bases, with 9 bases separating them. CDR3 protein: CASSDPSSGANVLTF. DNA of the CDR3: TGTGCCAGTAGCGATCCGAGCTCTGGGGCCAACGTCCTGACTTTC.

The chain carries TRBV9 and TRBJ1-3, with a weak D call TRBD1 (5 bases). The V end was cut by 0 bases, the J end by 0 bases, with 7 bases between. CDR3 size: 15 residues. From germline, CDR1 is SGDLS and CDR2 YYNGEE. The CDR3 reads CASSVGQTSGNTIYF. The CDR3 DNA follows: TGTGCCAGCAGCGTAGGACAGACCTCTGGAAACACCATATATTTT. Full variable domain (missing parts from reference TRBV9 and TRBJ1-3): DSGVTQTPKHLITATGQRVTLRCSPRSGDLSVYWYQQSLDQGLQFLIQYYNGEERAKGNILERFSAQQFPDLHSELNLSSLELGDSALYFCASSVGQTSGNTIYFGEGSWLTVV.

The chain combines TRBV6-4 with TRBJ2-1; 10 positions agree with TRBD2. The CDR3 is made up of 15 amino acids. The V gene's germline CDR1 is MRHNA and CDR2 SNTAGT. Trimming at V came to 6 bases and at J to 7 bases, leaving 9 bases not matched to a gene. CDR3 protein: CASSLSSGSKNEQFF. In DNA, the CDR3 is TGTGCCAGCAGCCTTTCTAGCGGGAGCAAAAATGAGCAGTTCTTC.

This clone occurred a few times. CDR3 DNA: TGCGCCAGCAGCGCCCCAGGGGAAATGGTGGGAAACACCATATATTTT. It encodes CASSAPGEMVGNTIYF. The chain employs TRBV4-1 and TRBJ1-3; D possibly corresponds to TRBD1 (6 bases). The CDR3 has 16 amino acids. The germline V gene has CDR1 MGHRA and CDR2 YSYEKL. V dropped 5 bases and J dropped 4 bases, with 18 bases sitting between them.

The rearrangement uses TRBV6-2 or TRBV6-3 and TRBJ1-3; 7 bases match TRBD1. CDR1 is MNHEY and CDR2 is SVGEGT in the germline V gene. This CDR3 contains 18 residues. Germline trimming cut 0 bases from V and 0 bases from J; bases unmatched to any gene: 8. The CDR3 DNA is TGTGCCAGCAGTTACTCGTCCGGGACAGTCCACTCTGGAAACACCATATATTTT. Translating it yields CASSYSSGTVHSGNTIYF.

The rearrangement uses TRBV5-4 and TRBJ2-4; D perhaps matches TRBD2 (5 bases). Trimming pared 5 bases from V and 9 bases from J, leaving 18 bases between. The CDR3 runs to 14 residues. Germline V gene lookup returns CDR1 SGHNT and CDR2 YYREEE (reference sequence). The CDR3: CASSYPGSPGIQYF. In DNA, the CDR3 is TGTGCCAGCAGTTATCCGGGGTCCCCCGGCATTCAGTACTTC.

The chain uses TRBV7-6 and TRBJ2-2; possible D gene TRBD1, 7 bases. Germline V lookup: CDR1 SGHVS, CDR2 FNYEAQ. The CDR3 loop spans 16 amino acids. The V end lost 5 bases, the J end lost 0 bases, and 13 bases lay between the germline ends. The CDR3 is CASSLGGTANTGELFF. The CDR3 nucleotides read TGTGCCAGCAGCCTAGGGGGGACAGCGAACACCGGGGAGCTGTTTTTT.

V gene TRBV7-8 combines with J gene TRBJ2-1, with D possibly being TRBD1 (5 bases). CDR1 SGHVS and CDR2 FQNEAQ come from the germline V gene. CDR3 length: 14 amino acids. The V end was cut by 1 base, the J end by 4 bases, with 8 bases between. The CDR3 nucleotides read TGTGCCAGCAGCTTAGGGACACATTACAATGAGCAGTTCTTC. Translating it yields CASSLGTHYNEQFF.

The chain joins TRBV7-8 to TRBJ2-5; 9 bases fit TRBD1. V trimming: 3 bases; J trimming: 3 bases; junction bases outside the gene matches: 5. CDR1 and CDR2 from the germline V gene are SGHVS and FQNEAQ. The CDR3 runs 15 residues. The CDR3 loop is CASSFGQGTEETQYF. CDR3 sequence (DNA): TGTGCCAGCAGCTTCGGACAGGGGACTGAAGAGACCCAGTACTTC.

The chain combines TRBV6-2 or TRBV6-3 with TRBJ2-7; 10 positions agree with TRBD1. The CDR3 length is 15 residues. Germline CDR1 and CDR2: MNHEY and SVGEGT. V shed 5 bases and J 2 bases; nucleotides not matched to a gene: 6. CDR3 nucleotides: TGTGCCAGCAGTCCCCGGACAGGGGGGACCTACGAGCAGTACTTC. It specifies CASSPRTGGTYEQYF.